The clone carrying this T cell receptor (beta chain) was counted only a few times. Antigen specificity is unknown. Germline V gene sequence: CDR1 LGHNA, CDR2 YSLEER. The CDR3 covers 15 residues. V lost 0 bases to trimming and J lost 4 bases, with 12 bases between them. This specimen comes from a study of response to subunit inactivated influenza vaccine. The study, taken as a whole, reports: Every seasonal influenza vaccination brings in few new T cells, the authors suggested.

TCRdb itself ran the RT-PCR reads through MiXCR, one entry per CDR3 protein. The sample carries under 950,000 distinct CDR3 sequences, roughly 20% recorded once. The chain joins TRBV4-3 to TRBJ1-1, with no clear D. The sample consisted of PBMCs from blood, taken around 5 days after vaccination. The receptor's source is a man aged 50 to 60 who received an inactivated influenza vaccine. The CDR3 sequence: CASSQEASLGTEAFF. The CDR3 nucleotides read TGCGCCAGCAGCCAAGAAGCCAGCTTGGGCACTGAAGCTTTCTTT.